These T cell receptor beta chains were read from a single sample in a study of blood T cell repertoires in COVID-19. Produced via immunoSEQ multiplex PCR; TCRdb's table is partial and in-frame only. The table includes 90,000 or so clones, about nine tenths detected once. Material for sequencing was peripheral blood. The receptor set was obtained from a man aged 55-75 years with acute or convalescent COVID-19. CDR3s include the opening cysteine and the closing phenylalanine or tryptophan. The D gene is left open where the match is weak. Clone size is not always given. Where it is, it says once, few, many or a class for expanded clones.

TRBV18,TRBJ2-7,TRBD2,.,CASSPGTSGTYEQYF,TGTGCCAGCTCACCCGGGACTAGCGGCACCTACGAGCAGTACTTC
TRBV18,TRBJ1-1,TRBD1,.,CASSPSTGEFTEAFF,TGTGCCAGCTCACCCTCGACAGGGGAGTTCACTGAAGCTTTCTTT
TRBV6-2/TRBV6-3,TRBJ1-3,.,.,CASSYGGIGNTIYF,TGTGCCAGCAGTTACGGAGGGATTGGAAACACCATATATTTT
TRBV2,TRBJ2-1,TRBD2,.,CASETSGRYNEQFF,TGTGCCAGCGAGACTAGCGGGAGATACAATGAGCAGTTCTTC
TRBV5-4,TRBJ2-1,TRBD2,.,CASSLFGGTYNEQFF,TGTGCCAGCAGCTTGTTCGGGGGGACCTACAATGAGCAGTTCTTC
TRBV30,TRBJ1-2,TRBD1,.,CAWGGQGYNGYTF,TGTGCCTGGGGAGGACAGGGATATAATGGCTACACCTTC
TRBV5-1,TRBJ2-1,TRBD1,.,CASSIGQALNEQFF,TGCGCCAGCAGTATAGGACAGGCGCTTAATGAGCAGTTCTTC
TRBV5-4,TRBJ1-2,TRBD1,.,CASSPDRGHGYGYTF,TGTGCCAGCAGCCCAGACAGGGGGCACGGCTATGGCTACACCTTC
TRBV30,TRBJ1-2,TRBD1,.,CAWRKIGGADGYTF,TGTGCCTGGAGGAAAATAGGGGGCGCGGATGGCTACACCTTC
TRBV9,TRBJ2-2,TRBD1,.,CASSVGDRATGELFF,TGTGCCAGCAGCGTAGGTGACAGGGCCACCGGGGAGCTGTTTTTT
TRBV19,TRBJ1-2,TRBD1,.,CASTIRQGDGYTF,TGTGCCAGTACCATACGACAGGGTGATGGCTACACCTTC
TRBV19,TRBJ1-1,.,few,CASSTTENTEAFF,TGTGCCAGTAGCACGACAGAGAACACTGAAGCTTTCTTT
TRBV27,TRBJ1-2,.,.,CASSRRQGLNYGYTF,TGTGCCAGCAGTCGTCGGCAGGGGTTAAACTATGGCTACACCTTC
TRBV20-1,TRBJ2-5,.,.,CSAVIRGRYF,TGCAGTGCGGTAATCAGGGGTAGGTACTTC
TRBV5-1,TRBJ2-3,TRBD2,once,CASNWGLAVTDTQYF,TGCGCCAGTAACTGGGGACTAGCTGTGACAGATACGCAGTATTTT
TRBV27,TRBJ1-2,TRBD1,.,CASSFTGADYGYTF,TGTGCCAGCAGTTTCACAGGGGCCGACTATGGCTACACCTTC
TRBV5-1,TRBJ2-7,.,.,CASSARGTMSLYEQYF,TGCGCCAGCAGCGCGAGGGGGACAATGTCTCTCTACGAGCAGTACTTC
TRBV5-1,TRBJ1-6,.,.,CASSSEGNSPLHF,TGCGCCAGCAGCTCTGAGGGAAATTCACCCCTCCACTTT
TRBV5-1,TRBJ2-7,.,.,CASSLSPGYSYEQYF,TGCGCCAGCAGCTTGTCTCCAGGATACTCCTACGAGCAGTACTTC
TRBV5-1,TRBJ1-4,.,.,CASSLEGAANEKLFF,TGCGCCAGCAGCCTGGAGGGAGCGGCTAATGAAAAACTGTTTTTT
TRBV13,TRBJ1-5,TRBD1,.,CASSLTLTGFDNQPQHF,TGTGCCAGCAGCTTAACCCTGACAGGGTTCGATAATCAGCCCCAGCATTTT
TRBV7-6,TRBJ2-5,TRBD2,once,CASSPSGSRQETQYF,TGTGCCAGCAGTCCTAGCGGGAGCCGCCAAGAGACCCAGTACTTC
TRBV5-5,TRBJ2-5,.,.,CASSLGAGPSETQYF,TGTGCCAGCAGCTTGGGTGCAGGGCCCTCGGAGACCCAGTACTTC
TRBV19,TRBJ2-4,TRBD1,.,CASSTTGTGSDIQYF,TGTGCCAGTAGTACTACCGGGACAGGGAGCGACATTCAGTACTTC
TRBV9,TRBJ2-2,.,.,CASSVGPSQGDGELFF,TGTGCCAGCAGCGTAGGACCCTCCCAAGGGGACGGGGAGCTGTTTTTT
TRBV18,TRBJ1-1,.,.,CASSPGRDTEAFF,TGTGCCAGCTCACCAGGCAGGGACACTGAAGCTTTCTTT
TRBV7-7,TRBJ2-3,.,few,CASSLDRASTDTQYF,TGTGCCAGCAGCTTAGACAGGGCTAGCACAGATACGCAGTATTTT
TRBV5-1,TRBJ2-5,TRBD2,.,CASSWTSFQETQYF,TGCGCCAGCAGCTGGACTAGCTTTCAAGAGACCCAGTACTTC
TRBV19,TRBJ1-1,.,.,CASRTAGGYTEAFF,TGTGCCAGTCGGACAGCGGGAGGGTACACTGAAGCTTTCTTT
TRBV5-1,TRBJ2-5,.,.,CASSLAGETQYF,TGCGCCAGCAGCTTGGCCGGAGAGACCCAGTACTTC
TRBV10-3,TRBJ1-1,.,few,CAISSNTEAFF,TGTGCCATCAGTTCTAACACTGAAGCTTTCTTT
TRBV7-3,TRBJ2-2,TRBD2,.,CASNQAGGPTGELFF,TGTGCCAGCAACCAAGCGGGAGGGCCAACCGGGGAGCTGTTTTTT
TRBV29-1,TRBJ1-2,.,.,CSVRDTNYGYTF,TGCAGCGTTCGTGACACCAACTATGGCTACACCTTC
TRBV19,TRBJ2-2,.,.,CASNRVTGELFF,TGTGCCAGTAACAGGGTTACCGGGGAGCTGTTTTTT
TRBV20-1,TRBJ2-2,.,.,CSVRAGELFF,TGCAGTGTCCGCGCCGGGGAGCTGTTTTTT
TRBV11-3,TRBJ1-5,.,.,CASSLEGGGDSQPQHF,TGTGCCAGCAGCTTAGAAGGGGGAGGGGATAGTCAGCCCCAGCATTTT
TRBV5-1,TRBJ2-7,TRBD1,.,CASSLGDRGRAMGYEQYF,TGCGCCAGCAGCTTGGGGGACAGGGGACGGGCTATGGGCTACGAGCAGTACTTC
TRBV11-2,TRBJ2-5,TRBD2,.,CASSSRTSGRQETQYF,TGTGCCAGCAGCTCCCGGACTAGCGGGAGGCAAGAGACCCAGTACTTC
TRBV14,TRBJ2-7,.,.,CASSLNLLGNEQYF,TGTGCCAGCAGCCTCAACCTCCTGGGCAACGAGCAGTACTTC
TRBV2,TRBJ2-7,.,once,CASRLINREQYF,TGTGCCAGCAGGCTAATTAATCGGGAGCAGTACTTC
TRBV6-6,TRBJ2-5,.,.,CASSQRKETQYF,TGTGCCAGCAGCCAGCGTAAAGAGACCCAGTACTTC
TRBV19,TRBJ2-7,.,.,CASRPAGFSYEQYF,TGTGCCAGTAGGCCCGCGGGCTTCTCCTACGAGCAGTACTTC
TRBV5-6,TRBJ1-2,TRBD1,.,CASSLEGASAIRYTF,TGTGCCAGCAGCTTGGAGGGGGCCTCGGCCATTCGCTACACCTTC
TRBV6-5,TRBJ1-6,.,.,CASNPSSYNSPLHF,TGTGCCAGCAACCCTAGCTCCTATAATTCACCCCTCCACTTT
TRBV11-3,TRBJ2-1,TRBD1,few,CASSLGGQGRNEQFF,TGTGCCAGCAGCCTGGGGGGACAGGGGAGGAATGAGCAGTTCTTC
TRBV3-1/TRBV3-2,TRBJ2-7,.,.,CASSQVWRDGREQYF,TGTGCCAGCAGCCAAGTCTGGCGGGATGGTCGCGAGCAGTACTTC
TRBV7-9,TRBJ1-1,TRBD1,once,CASSSPTGDNTEAFF,TGTGCCAGCAGCTCCCCGACAGGGGATAACACTGAAGCTTTCTTT
TRBV5-6,TRBJ1-5,.,.,CASSSTGLPNQPQHF,TGTGCCAGCAGCTCTACAGGGTTGCCGAATCAGCCCCAGCATTTT